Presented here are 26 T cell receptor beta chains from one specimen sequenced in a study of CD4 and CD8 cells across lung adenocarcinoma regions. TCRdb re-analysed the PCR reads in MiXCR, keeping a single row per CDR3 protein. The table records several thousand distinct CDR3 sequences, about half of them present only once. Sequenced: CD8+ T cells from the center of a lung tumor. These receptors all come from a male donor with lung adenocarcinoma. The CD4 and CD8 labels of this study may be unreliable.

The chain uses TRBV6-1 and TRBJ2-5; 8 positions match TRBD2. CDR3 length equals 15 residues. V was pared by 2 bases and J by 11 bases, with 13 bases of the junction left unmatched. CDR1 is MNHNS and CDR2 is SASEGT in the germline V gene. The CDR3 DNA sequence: TGTGCCAGCAGTGAATTTGTCGGGAGGGGAAATGAGCAGTACTTC. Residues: CASSEFVGRGNEQYF.

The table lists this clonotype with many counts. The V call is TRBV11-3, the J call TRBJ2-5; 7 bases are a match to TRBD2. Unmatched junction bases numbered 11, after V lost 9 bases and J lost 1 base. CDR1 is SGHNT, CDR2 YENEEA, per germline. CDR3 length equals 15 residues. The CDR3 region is CASCCPSGTQETQYF. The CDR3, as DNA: TGTGCCAGTTGCTGCCCAAGCGGGACCCAAGAGACCCAGTACTTC.

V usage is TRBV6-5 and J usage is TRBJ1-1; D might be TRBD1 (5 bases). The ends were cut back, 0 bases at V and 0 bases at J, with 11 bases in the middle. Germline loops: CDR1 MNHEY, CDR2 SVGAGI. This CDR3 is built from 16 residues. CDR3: CASSYSRGGVNTEAFF. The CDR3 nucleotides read TGTGCCAGCAGTTACTCGAGGGGAGGGGTGAACACTGAAGCTTTCTTT.

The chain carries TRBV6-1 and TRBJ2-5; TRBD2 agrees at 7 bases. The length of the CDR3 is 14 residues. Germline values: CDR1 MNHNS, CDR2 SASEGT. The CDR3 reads CARSDAGDLDTQYF. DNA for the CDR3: TGTGCGAGGAGTGACGCGGGAGACCTCGATACCCAGTACTTC.

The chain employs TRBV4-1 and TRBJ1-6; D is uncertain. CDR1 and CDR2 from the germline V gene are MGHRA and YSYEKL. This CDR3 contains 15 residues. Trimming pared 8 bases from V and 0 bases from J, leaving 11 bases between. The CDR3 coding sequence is TGCGCCAGCGGAGCAGTCAGCTCCTATAATTCACCCCTCCACTTT. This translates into CASGAVSSYNSPLHF.

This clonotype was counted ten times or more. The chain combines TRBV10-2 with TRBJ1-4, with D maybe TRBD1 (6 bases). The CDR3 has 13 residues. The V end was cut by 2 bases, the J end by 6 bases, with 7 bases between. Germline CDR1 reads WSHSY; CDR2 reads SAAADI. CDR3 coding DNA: TGCGCCAGCAGTGAGAGGGGGGATGAAAAACTGTTTTTT. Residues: CASSERGDEKLFF.

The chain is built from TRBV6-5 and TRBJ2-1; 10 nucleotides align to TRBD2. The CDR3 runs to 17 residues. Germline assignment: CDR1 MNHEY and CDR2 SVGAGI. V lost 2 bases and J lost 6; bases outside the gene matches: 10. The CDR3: CASSYRSTRLAGNEQFF. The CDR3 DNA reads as TGTGCCAGCAGTTACCGGTCCACCCGACTAGCGGGCAATGAGCAGTTCTTC.

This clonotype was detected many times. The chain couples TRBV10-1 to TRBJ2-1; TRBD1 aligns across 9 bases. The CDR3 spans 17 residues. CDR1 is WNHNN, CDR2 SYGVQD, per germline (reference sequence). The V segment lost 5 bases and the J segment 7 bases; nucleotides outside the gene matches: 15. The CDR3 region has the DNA TGCGCCAGCAGTAAACTCGCTCCGGGACAGGGTAGGAATGAGCAGTTCTTC. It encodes CASSKLAPGQGRNEQFF.

The chain's CDR3 is CASRPGGLATSRGTDTQYF. CDR3 DNA: TGTGCCAGCCGCCCTGGAGGACTAGCGACATCCAGGGGGACAGATACGCAGTATTTT. The chain joins TRBV27 to TRBJ2-3; 9 bases match TRBD2. This CDR3 comprises 19 residues. The trim removed 8 bases at V and 3 bases at J, leaving 21 bases unmatched. The germline gives CDR1 MNHEY, CDR2 SMNVEV (reference sequence).

CDR3 DNA sequence: TGCGCCAGCAGTGACAGGGGGTCAGGGGAGACCCAGTACTTC. Residues: CASSDRGSGETQYF. This chain joins TRBV10-1 and TRBJ2-5; TRBD1 agrees at 7 bases. The CDR3 runs 14 residues. J was trimmed by 5 bases and V by 3 bases; bases with no gene match: 6. Germline values: CDR1 WNHNN, CDR2 SYGVQD (reference sequence).

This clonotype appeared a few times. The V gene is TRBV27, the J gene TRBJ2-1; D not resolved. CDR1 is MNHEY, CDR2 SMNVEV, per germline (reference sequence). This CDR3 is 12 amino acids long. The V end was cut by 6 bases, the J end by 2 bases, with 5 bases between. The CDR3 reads CASRSPYNEQFF. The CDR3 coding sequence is TGTGCCAGCAGGTCCCCCTACAATGAGCAGTTCTTC.

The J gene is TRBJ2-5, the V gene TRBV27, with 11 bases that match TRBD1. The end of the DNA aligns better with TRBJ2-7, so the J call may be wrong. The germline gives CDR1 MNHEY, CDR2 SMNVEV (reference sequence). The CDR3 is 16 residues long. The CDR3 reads CASSLPGQGGPNEQYF. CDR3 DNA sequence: TGTGCCAGCAGTTTGCCGGGACAGGGGGGGCCCAACGAGCAGTACTTC.

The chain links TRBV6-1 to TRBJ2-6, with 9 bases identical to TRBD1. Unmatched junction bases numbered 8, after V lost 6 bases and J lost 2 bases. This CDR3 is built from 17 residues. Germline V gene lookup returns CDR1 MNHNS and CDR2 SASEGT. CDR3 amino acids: CASRDSTGGPGANVLTF. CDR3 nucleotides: TGTGCCAGCAGGGACAGTACAGGGGGCCCTGGGGCCAACGTCCTGACTTTC.

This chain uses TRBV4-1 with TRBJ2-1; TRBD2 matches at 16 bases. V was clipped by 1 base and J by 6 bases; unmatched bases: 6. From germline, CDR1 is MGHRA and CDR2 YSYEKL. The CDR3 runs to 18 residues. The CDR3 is CASSQGGLAGGPGNEQFF. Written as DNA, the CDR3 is TGCGCCAGCAGCCAAGGGGGACTAGCGGGAGGGCCGGGCAATGAGCAGTTCTTC.

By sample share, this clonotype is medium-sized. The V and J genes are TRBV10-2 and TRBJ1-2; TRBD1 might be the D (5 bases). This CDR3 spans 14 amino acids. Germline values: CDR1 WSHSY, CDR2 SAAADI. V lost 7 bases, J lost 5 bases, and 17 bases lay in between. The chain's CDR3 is CASKDEVGGYGYTF. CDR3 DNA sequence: TGCGCCAGCAAGGACGAGGTTGGGGGATATGGCTACACCTTC.

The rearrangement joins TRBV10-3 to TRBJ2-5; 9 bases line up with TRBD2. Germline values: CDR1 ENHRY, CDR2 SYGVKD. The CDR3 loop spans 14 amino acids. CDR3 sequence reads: CAGSGGRDKETQYF. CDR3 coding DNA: TGTGCGGGGAGCGGGGGGCGTGACAAAGAGACCCAGTACTTC.

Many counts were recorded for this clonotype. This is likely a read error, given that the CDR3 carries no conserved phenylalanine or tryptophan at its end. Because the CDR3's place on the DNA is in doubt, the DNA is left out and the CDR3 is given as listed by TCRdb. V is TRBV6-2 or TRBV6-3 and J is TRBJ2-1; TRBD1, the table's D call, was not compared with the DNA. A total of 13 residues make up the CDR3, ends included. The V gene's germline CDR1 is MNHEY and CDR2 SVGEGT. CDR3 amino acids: CASSYRTSDAPAL.

The CDR3 bases are TGTGCCAGCAGCCACCGAATCGGGGCTACCCAGTACTTC. This codes for CASSHRIGATQYF. The V and J genes are TRBV14 and TRBJ2-3; D may match TRBD1 or TRBD2 (5 bases each). The J call may be faulty, since TRBJ2-5 better matches the DNA end. The germline V gene has CDR1 SGHDN and CDR2 FVKESK. The CDR3 totals 13 residues.

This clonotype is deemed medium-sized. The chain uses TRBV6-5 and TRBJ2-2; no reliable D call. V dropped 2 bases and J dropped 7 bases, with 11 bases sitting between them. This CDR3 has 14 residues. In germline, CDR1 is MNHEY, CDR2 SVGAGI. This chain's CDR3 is CASSYTTGRGELFF. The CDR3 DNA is TGTGCCAGCAGTTACACGACTGGCCGCGGGGAGCTGTTTTTT.

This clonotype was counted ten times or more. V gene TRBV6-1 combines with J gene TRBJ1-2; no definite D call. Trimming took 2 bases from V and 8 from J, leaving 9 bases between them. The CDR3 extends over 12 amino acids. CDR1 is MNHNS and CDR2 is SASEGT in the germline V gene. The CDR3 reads CASSERTVGYTF. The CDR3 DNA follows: TGTGCCAGCAGTGAACGGACCGTCGGCTACACCTTC.

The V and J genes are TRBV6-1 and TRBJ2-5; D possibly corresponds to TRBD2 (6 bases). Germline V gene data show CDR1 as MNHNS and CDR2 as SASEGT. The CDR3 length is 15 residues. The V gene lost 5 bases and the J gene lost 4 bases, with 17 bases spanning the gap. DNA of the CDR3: TGTGCCAGCAGTATGGGACGCGGGGAATTAGAGACCCAGTACTTC. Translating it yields CASSMGRGELETQYF.

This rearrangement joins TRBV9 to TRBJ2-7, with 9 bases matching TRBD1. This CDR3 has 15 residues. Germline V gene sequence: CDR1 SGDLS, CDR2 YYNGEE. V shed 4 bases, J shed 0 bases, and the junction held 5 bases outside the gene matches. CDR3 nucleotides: TGTGCCAGCAGCCCCGGGACAGGGTCCTCCTACGAGCAGTACTTC. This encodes CASSPGTGSSYEQYF.

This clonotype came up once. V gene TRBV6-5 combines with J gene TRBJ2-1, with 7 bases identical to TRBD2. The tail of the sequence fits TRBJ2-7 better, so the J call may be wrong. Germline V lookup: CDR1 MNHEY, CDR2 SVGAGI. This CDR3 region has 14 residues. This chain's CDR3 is CASSYASGNYEQYF. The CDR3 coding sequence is TGTGCCAGCAGTTACGCGAGCGGGAACTACGAGCAGTACTTC.

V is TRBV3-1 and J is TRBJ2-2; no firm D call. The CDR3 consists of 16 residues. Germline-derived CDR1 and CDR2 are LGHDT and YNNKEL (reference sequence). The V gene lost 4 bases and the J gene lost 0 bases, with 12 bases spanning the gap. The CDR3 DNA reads TGTGCCAGCAGCCCCGCCTCTACTACGAACACCGGGGAGCTGTTTTTT. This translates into CASSPASTTNTGELFF.

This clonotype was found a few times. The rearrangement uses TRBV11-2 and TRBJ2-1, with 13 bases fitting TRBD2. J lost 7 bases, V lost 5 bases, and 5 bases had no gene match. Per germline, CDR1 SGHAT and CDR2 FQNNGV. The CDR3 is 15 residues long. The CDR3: CASSLGTSGTNEQFF. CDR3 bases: TGTGCCAGCAGCCTAGGGACTAGCGGGACGAATGAGCAGTTCTTC.

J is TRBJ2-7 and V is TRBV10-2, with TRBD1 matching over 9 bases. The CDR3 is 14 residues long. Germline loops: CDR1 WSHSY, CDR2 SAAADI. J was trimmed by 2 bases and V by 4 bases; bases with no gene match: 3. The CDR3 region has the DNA TGCGCCAGCAGTGCGACAGGGGGGACCTACGAGCAGTACTTC. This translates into CASSATGGTYEQYF.